Below are 2 T cell receptor beta chains sequenced from a single sample in a study of molecular identifiers for immune sequencing clone quantification. TCRdb analysed the PCR reads with MiXCR anew, one entry per CDR3 protein. The sample has 400,000 to 600,000 distinct CDR3 sequences, about a fifth seen once. The sample consisted of naive CD8+ T cells from blood, with Jurkat cell RNA spiked in. Regarding subset: FACS-sorted CD8+CD4-CCR7+CD45RA+ naive T cells. The receptors originated from a human donor in good health. Some libraries in this study had Jurkat cell RNA spiked in.

In regard to this clonotype: A much more abundant neighbour one base away suggests this may be a read error. The rearrangement joins TRBV6-5 to TRBJ2-3; D remains unclear. This CDR3 is 14 amino acids long. CDR1 and CDR2 (germline): MNHEY, SVGAGI. CDR3 amino acids: CAGSYTHGPDTQYF. CDR3 in DNA: TGTGCCGGCAGTTACACTCACGGGCCGGATACGCAGTATTTT.

About this clonotype: The junction departs from germline at one end; a sequencing error may be responsible. The CDR3 DNA sequence: TGTGCCAGCAGCTTGGGAAGGGGTGACACCTACGAGCAGTACTTC. It is translated as CASSLGRGDTYEQYF. This sequence joins TRBV5-3 and TRBJ2-7; TRBD1 might be the D (5 bases). TRBV5-3 is an ORF, with its function uncertain. The CDR3 sequence is 15 residues long.